These 29 T cell receptor beta chains originate from one sample sequenced in a study of shared clonotypes between healthy human individuals. Sequenced by immunoSEQ multiplex PCR; TCRdb stores in-frame clones only, minus some. The sample lists fewer than 850,000 clones; 60% to 80% were seen once. Specimen: memory CD4+ T cells sorted from blood. Subset noted: CD45RA-negative fraction. Source of these receptors: a woman aged 25 to 39 in good health.

The chain links TRBV27 to TRBJ2-7; no clear D gene. Trimming took off 7 bases at V and 6 bases at J, with 13 bases between the two ends. The CDR3 has 12 amino acids. Looked up from germline, CDR1 is MNHEY and CDR2 is SMNVEV (reference sequence). The CDR3 coding sequence is TGTGCCAGCAAGGCCCTCGTGGGCGAGCAGTACTTC. Translation gives CASKALVGEQYF.

This clone has just a few counts. This chain joins TRBV28 and TRBJ1-2; possibly TRBD1 for D (5 bases). This CDR3 spans 16 amino acids. V dropped 1 base and J dropped 8 bases, with 20 bases sitting between them. Germline CDR1 and CDR2: MDHEN and SYDVKM. The CDR3 loop reads CASSLSWVRGESGYTF. CDR3 DNA: TGTGCCAGCAGTTTATCCTGGGTTAGAGGGGAGAGCGGCTACACCTTC.

This clone has at least ten counts. The chain couples TRBV28 to TRBJ1-1, with D possibly TRBD1 on 6 matching bases. The CDR3 covers 17 residues. The V end was cut by 3 bases, the J end by 5 bases, with 22 bases between. Looked up from germline, CDR1 is MDHEN and CDR2 is SYDVKM. The CDR3 here is CASSFLSGGAIKTEAFF. CDR3 DNA sequence: TGTGCCAGCAGTTTCCTTTCTGGGGGGGCGATAAAGACTGAAGCTTTCTTT.

The V call is TRBV10-3, the J call TRBJ2-7, with TRBD2 as a possible D gene (5 bases). The CDR3 runs 12 residues. Germline CDR1 ENHRY, CDR2 SYGVKD. Between the trimmed V and J ends, which lost 5 bases and 6 bases, there was a span of 11 bases. The chain's CDR3 is CAISPRGSEQYF. As DNA, the CDR3 is TGTGCCATCAGTCCACGGGGAAGCGAGCAGTACTTC.

This clone was seen a handful of times. CDR3 bases: TGCGCCAGCAGCCAAGAACCGGGACTAGCTTACGAGCAGTACTTC. This codes for CASSQEPGLAYEQYF. The chain couples TRBV4-1 to TRBJ2-7; 9 nucleotides match TRBD2. Germline V lookup: CDR1 MGHRA, CDR2 YSYEKL. Germline trimming cut 0 bases from V and 4 bases from J; bases unmatched to any gene: 4. This CDR3 spans 15 amino acids.

The chain joins TRBV28 to TRBJ1-1; no clear D gene. Per the germline V gene, CDR1 is MDHEN and CDR2 is SYDVKM. The CDR3 has 11 amino acids. The V and J ends lost 6 bases and 3 bases respectively, with 5 bases between them. The CDR3, as DNA: TGTGCCAGCAGGGAGTACACTGAAGCTTTCTTT. Amino acid sequence: CASREYTEAFF.

This clone was seen once. CDR3 sequence: CASSPGQGAYYGYTF. The DNA for the CDR3 is TGTGCCAGCAGCCCCGGACAGGGGGCGTACTATGGCTACACCTTC. This chain connects TRBV9 to TRBJ1-2; the match to TRBD1 covers 11 bases. CDR3 length: 15 amino acids. Trimming at V came to 4 bases and at J to 3 bases, leaving 5 bases not matched to a gene. Germline V gives CDR1 SGDLS, CDR2 YYNGEE.

In this sample, this clone turned up a few times. The rearrangement links TRBV27 to TRBJ1-6; 8 bases match TRBD1. The germline gives CDR1 MNHEY, CDR2 SMNVEV (reference sequence). V gave up 3 bases and J gave up 10 bases; unmatched junction bases: 8. The CDR3 length is 15 residues. CDR3 sequence reads: CASSFGTGLLSPLHF. CDR3 nucleotide sequence: TGTGCCAGCAGTTTCGGGACAGGCCTTTTATCACCCCTCCACTTT.

The chain combines TRBV15 with TRBJ2-1; no reliable D call. V was pared by 0 bases and J by 8 bases, with 11 bases between. CDR1 is LNHNV and CDR2 is YYDKDF in the germline V gene (reference sequence). CDR3 length: 14 residues. This CDR3 is CATSRDRLGYEQFF. CDR3 nucleotides: TGTGCCACCAGCAGAGATCGCTTGGGATATGAGCAGTTCTTC.

The chain joins TRBV7-2 to TRBJ2-3; D is unclear. Deletions cut 3 bases from V and 1 base from J, with 8 bases between. Germline V CDR1 and CDR2: SGHTA, FQGNSA. CDR3 length: 14 amino acids. The CDR3 loop is CASSFVSRTDTQYF. The CDR3 DNA is TGTGCCAGCAGCTTTGTGAGCCGCACAGATACGCAGTATTTT.

The chain combines TRBV27 with TRBJ1-2, with D perhaps TRBD1 (6 bases). Germline values: CDR1 MNHEY, CDR2 SMNVEV (reference sequence). The CDR3 is made up of 17 amino acids. The V end was cut by 4 bases, the J end by 5 bases, with 23 bases between. The CDR3 region is CASSSDSIRGELYGYTF. The CDR3 DNA reads as TGTGCCAGCAGTTCCGACTCTATCAGGGGCGAATTATATGGCTACACCTTC.

The rearrangement joins TRBV11-2 to TRBJ1-1, with 7 bases aligning to TRBD1. The V segment lost 3 bases and the J segment 8 bases; nucleotides outside the gene matches: 6. This CDR3 spans 13 amino acids. CDR1 and CDR2 from the germline V gene are SGHAT and FQNNGV. CDR3 bases: TGTGCCAGCAGCTTCGCGACAGGGTACGAAGCTTTCTTT. Translated, it gives CASSFATGYEAFF.

The chain has TRBV7-3 and TRBJ1-2; D is unclear. CDR3 length equals 13 residues. Germline V gene sequence: CDR1 SGHTA, CDR2 FQGTGA. The V and J ends lost 3 bases and 4 bases respectively, with 9 bases between them. Here the CDR3 reads CASSLNGVYGYTF. The CDR3 DNA is TGTGCCAGCAGCTTGAACGGAGTCTATGGCTACACCTTC.

The V and J genes are TRBV7-8 and TRBJ2-2; D possibly corresponds to TRBD1 (6 bases). V dropped 4 bases and J dropped 2 bases, with 14 bases sitting between them. The CDR3 is made up of 16 amino acids. Germline V gene data show CDR1 as SGHVS and CDR2 as FQNEAQ. CDR3 nucleotides: TGTGCCAGCAGCTCTCGGACGGGGACAAACACCGGGGAGCTGTTTTTT. Its protein is CASSSRTGTNTGELFF.

The V call is TRBV28, the J call TRBJ2-7, with D perhaps matching TRBD1 (7 bases). V was cut by 4 bases and J by 8 bases, with 18 bases left in between. Germline assignment: CDR1 MDHEN and CDR2 SYDVKM. The CDR3 length is 14 residues. This CDR3 is CASSSGQVGGKQYF. The CDR3 bases are TGTGCCAGCAGTTCTGGACAGGTTGGAGGGAAGCAGTACTTC. The variable domain in full, with the rest retrieved from reference TRBV28 and TRBJ2-7, is DVKVTQSSRYLVKRTGEKVFLECVQDMDHENMFWYRQDPGLGLRLIYFSYDVKMKEKGDIPEGYSVSREKKERFSLILESASTNQTSMYLCASSSGQVGGKQYFGPGTRLTVT.

As regards this clone: Other nucleotide sequences in the sample specify the same CDR3. The chain has TRBV6-6 and TRBJ2-2; no definite D call. This CDR3 region has 15 residues. V was cut by 0 bases and J by 0 bases, with 5 bases left in between. The V gene's germline CDR1 is MNHNY and CDR2 SVGAGI (reference sequence). Written as DNA, the CDR3 is TGTGCCAGCAGTTACTCGGCGGCGAACACCGGGGAGCTGTTTTTT. It specifies CASSYSAANTGELFF.

V and J are TRBV6-5 and TRBJ1-1; TRBD1 agrees at 7 bases. V lost 4 bases and J lost 2; bases outside the gene matches: 10. CDR1 and CDR2 from the germline V gene are MNHEY and SVGAGI. CDR3 length: 16 amino acids. The CDR3 loop reads CASSSPRQGLNTEAFF. In nucleotides, the CDR3 is TGTGCCAGCAGTTCCCCTCGACAGGGCTTAAACACTGAAGCTTTCTTT.

The chain couples TRBV28 to TRBJ2-7, with 12 bases that match TRBD2. Germline CDR1 reads MDHEN; CDR2 reads SYDVKM. V lost 4 bases and J lost 0; bases outside the gene matches: 16. The CDR3 runs 20 residues. CDR3 loop: CASSSSGQPGTSGSSYEQYF. DNA for the CDR3: TGTGCCAGCAGTTCCTCAGGACAACCAGGGACTAGCGGGTCCTCCTACGAGCAGTACTTC. The full variable domain, completed using reference TRBV28 and TRBJ2-7, is DVKVTQSSRYLVKRTGEKVFLECVQDMDHENMFWYRQDPGLGLRLIYFSYDVKMKEKGDIPEGYSVSREKKERFSLILESASTNQTSMYLCASSSSGQPGTSGSSYEQYFGPGTRLTVT.

This sequence joins TRBV19 and TRBJ2-6; unclear D gene. The CDR3 totals 15 residues. V was pared by 6 bases and J by 0 bases, with 9 bases between. Per the germline V gene, CDR1 is LNHDA and CDR2 is SQIVND (reference sequence). The CDR3 is CASSFGHSGANVLTF. DNA for the CDR3: TGTGCCAGTAGCTTTGGGCACTCTGGGGCCAACGTCCTGACTTTC.

Concerning this clone itself: A much bigger clone sits one base away, suggesting this may be a read error. Other DNA variants within this sample encode the same CDR3. The rearrangement links TRBV5-1 to TRBJ2-1, with no clear D. The germline CDR1 and CDR2 sequences are SGHRS and YFSETQ. V was pared by 0 bases and J by 1 base, with 8 bases between. The CDR3 contains 15 residues. Here the CDR3 reads CASSLASNSYNEQFF. The CDR3 region has the DNA TGCGCCAGCAGCTTGGCCTCCAATTCCTACAATGAGCAGTTCTTC.

The chain is built from TRBV6-6 and TRBJ2-5, with 7 bases identical to TRBD1. Germline CDR1 is MNHNY and CDR2 is SVGAGI (reference sequence). The CDR3 loop spans 15 amino acids. The V gene end was trimmed by 5 bases and the J gene end by 4 bases; junction bases not matched to a gene: 10. The CDR3 region has the DNA TGTGCCAGCAGTCGACAGGGCCTTAGCAGAGAGACCCAGTACTTC. It translates to CASSRQGLSRETQYF.

A word on this clone: It is unclear where the CDR3 begins or ends on the DNA, so no DNA is shown, and the CDR3 is as TCRdb lists it. This chain connects TRBV2 to TRBJ1-2; the table's TRBD1 call for D was not verified on the DNA. Germline CDR1 SNHLY, CDR2 FYNNEI. With termini counted, the CDR3 has 10 amino acids. The CDR3 sequence: CASSVGTGSF.

This clone came up a few times. The chain recombines TRBV6-6 with TRBJ1-2; D ambiguous. The CDR3 loop spans 11 amino acids. Per germline, CDR1 MNHNY and CDR2 SVGAGI (reference sequence). Between the trimmed V and J ends, which lost 6 bases and 8 bases, there was a span of 10 bases. DNA for the CDR3: TGTGCCAGCAGAGAGGGTCCGGGCTACACCTTC. Its protein product is CASREGPGYTF.

Points on this clone: Other DNA sequences in this sample translate to the same CDR3. V gene TRBV28 combines with J gene TRBJ1-5; TRBD1 matches at 9 bases. Germline lookup yields CDR1 MDHEN and CDR2 SYDVKM. V dropped 6 bases and J dropped 6; count of bases not matched to a gene: 6. The CDR3 length is 14 residues. The CDR3 is CASSLQGAAQPQHF. The CDR3 bases are TGTGCCAGCAGCCTACAGGGGGCCGCTCAGCCCCAGCATTTT.

V and J are TRBV28 and TRBJ1-1; D is undetermined. The V and J ends lost 7 bases and 11 bases respectively, with 11 bases between them. This CDR3 spans 10 amino acids. CDR1 is MDHEN, CDR2 SYDVKM, per germline. CDR3 in DNA: TGTGCCAGCACCGGACTCGCTGCTTTCTTT. Amino acid sequence: CASTGLAAFF.

The CDR3 protein is CASRGQLLYGYTF. In DNA form, the CDR3 reads TGCGCCAGCAGGGGACAACTACTCTATGGCTACACCTTC. The J gene is TRBJ1-2, the V gene TRBV10-2; perhaps TRBD1 as D (6 bases). There are 13 residues in the CDR3. V was shortened by 6 bases and J by 4 bases, with 12 bases between the two germline ends. Germline loops: CDR1 WSHSY, CDR2 SAAADI.

There are a few counts of this clone. J is TRBJ2-1 and V is TRBV6-5; D may be TRBD2 (5 bases). Germline loops: CDR1 MNHEY, CDR2 SVGAGI. CDR3 size: 14 residues. The V and J ends lost 8 bases and 2 bases respectively, with 13 bases between them. The CDR3 reads CASHFAGAYNEQFF. CDR3 DNA sequence: TGTGCCAGCCACTTTGCCGGGGCCTACAATGAGCAGTTCTTC.

In regard to this clone: Different DNA sequences within this sample yield the same CDR3. The chain links TRBV19 to TRBJ2-3; 7 bases map to TRBD1. V shed 0 bases and J 6 bases; nucleotides not matched to a gene: 0. CDR1 and CDR2 from the germline V gene are LNHDA and SQIVND (reference sequence). CDR3 length: 13 amino acids. The CDR3 region is CASSIDRGDTQYF. The CDR3 nucleotides are TGTGCCAGTAGTATAGACAGGGGGGATACGCAGTATTTT.

A single count supports this clone. The rearrangement links TRBV6-1 to TRBJ1-1; maybe TRBD1 (5 bases). This CDR3 has 14 amino acids. The V and J ends lost 6 bases and 1 base respectively, with 12 bases between them. Germline CDR1 and CDR2: MNHNS and SASEGT. CDR3 amino acids: CASSPPQGNTEAFF. CDR3 nucleotides: TGTGCCAGCAGCCCTCCGCAGGGGAACACTGAAGCTTTCTTT.